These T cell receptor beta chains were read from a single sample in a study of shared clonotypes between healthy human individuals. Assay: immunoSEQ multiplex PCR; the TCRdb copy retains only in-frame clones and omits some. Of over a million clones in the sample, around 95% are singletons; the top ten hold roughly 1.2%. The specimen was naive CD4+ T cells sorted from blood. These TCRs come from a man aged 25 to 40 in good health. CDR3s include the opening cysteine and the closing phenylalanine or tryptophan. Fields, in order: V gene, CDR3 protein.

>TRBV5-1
CASSLPDGSNEKLFF
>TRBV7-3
CASSLSRVSYNEQFF
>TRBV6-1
CASRPSGAVDTQYF
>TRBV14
CASSQSGGWNYEQYF
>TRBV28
CASSLFRDSQPQHF
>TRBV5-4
CASSPRLAVYNEQFF
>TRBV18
CASSPLYRDETQYF
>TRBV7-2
CASSLQRGPYNEQFF
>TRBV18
CASSLIRTRTSSYEQYF
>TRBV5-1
CASSLTGVTGELFF
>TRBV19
CASTPDWPSSTDTQYF
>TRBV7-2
CASSIRAKNIQYF
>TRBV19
CASRAVSTYEQYF
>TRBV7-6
CASSLGKFYEQYF
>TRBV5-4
CASSFRSGMGVWNIQYF
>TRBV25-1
CASSVAGGAFDEQFF
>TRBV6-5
CASRGGVNTEAFF
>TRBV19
CASSRGTSLDTQYF
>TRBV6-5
CASRPAGQGETQYF
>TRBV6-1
CASSEGRRWKAFF
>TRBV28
CASSSAGAEQYF
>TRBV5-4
CASSLAKAGTNQPQHF
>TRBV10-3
CAISHKGGSYNEQFF
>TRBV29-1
CSVGRGSNYGYTF
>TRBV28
CASSFSRGRYGNTIYF
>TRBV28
CASSLLGQGSPEKLFF
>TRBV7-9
CASSSFVGGRGPYNEQFF
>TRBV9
CASSEAPTGQGRDEQFF
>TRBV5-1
CASSLMGREETQYF
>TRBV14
CASSQIIGQGVGYTF
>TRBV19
CASSIGGYSNQPQHF
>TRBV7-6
CASSPGPDRYNEQFF
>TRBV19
CASSMEGLNTEAFF
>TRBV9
CASSVENTMNTEAFF
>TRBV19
CASSTRDRVYGYTF
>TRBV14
CASSQEVGGTGPHGYTF
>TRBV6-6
CASSRRMRENIQYF
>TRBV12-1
CASMEGEEHGELFF
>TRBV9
CASSPRDYEYNEQFF